This T cell receptor (beta chain) was profiled in a study of shared clonotypes between healthy human individuals. At the level of the study: The donor pool was made up of a couple of women and three men aged 18 to 49. Findings and caveats of the study: Among donors, sharing of clonotypes was expected to be affected by sequencing depth.

The repertoire was sequenced with immunoSEQ multiplex PCR; TCRdb's copy has only in-frame clones and lacks some. The profile shows about 490,000 clones, over 75% of them singletons. Trimming removed 10 bases from V and 4 bases from J, with 14 bases in between. Germline lookup yields CDR1 MNHEY and CDR2 SMNVEV (reference sequence). The CDR3 totals 12 residues. Remarks on this clone: Its antigen is unidentified.

Nashville, Tennessee was home to all donors, each a Caucasian adult. Researchers drew on approximately 92 million PBMCs for genomic DNA from unsorted samples. The V call is TRBV27, the J call TRBJ2-7, with D perhaps matching TRBD2 (6 bases). The sample was PBMCs. This clonotype originated in a woman aged 40 to 49 in good health. Some clones in this sample may be carry-over from other donors' samples. The CDR3 protein is CANRTGVYEQYF. CDR3 bases: TGTGCCAACCGGACGGGAGTGTACGAGCAGTACTTC.